This T cell receptor (beta chain) was captured by sequencing in a study of CD8 T cells in Susac syndrome. Germline V gene sequence: CDR1 LGHDT, CDR2 YNNKEL (reference sequence). V was shortened by 4 bases and J by 0 bases, with 12 bases between the two germline ends. This CDR3 is built from 16 residues. RNA totalling roughly 0.45 to 1 ug underwent reverse transcription with random hexamers. The immunoSEQ assay covered 54 Vbeta and 13 Jbeta segments for CDR3. Via MiXCR, TCRdb re-called the immunoSEQ multiplex PCR reads, giving one row per CDR3 protein. The table shows 150,000 to 200,000 distinct CDR3 sequences, with approximately 93% occurring only once. The multiple sclerosis controls were treatment-naive patients with relapsing-remitting disease that was stable or active.

This TCR came from a human donor with multiple sclerosis. The chain carries TRBV3-1 and TRBJ2-2, with unresolved D. Sequenced input: CD4+ T cells from PBMCs. The CDR3 here is CASSRNTLPNTGELFF. In DNA, the CDR3 is TGTGCCAGCAGCCGTAACACTTTACCGAACACCGGGGAGCTGTTTTTT.